A single sample gave rise to the 31 T cell receptor beta chains below, sequenced in a study of control samples from healthy donors and cancer patients. TCRdb keeps only in-frame clones here, not all; method: immunoSEQ multiplex PCR. Seen here are about 200,000 clones, about 91% observed once, and the top ten hold 1.5% to 2%. The sequenced sample was blood. The receptor source for this set is a man aged 25 to 40 in good health.

V and J are TRBV2 and TRBJ2-1; 10 bases line up with TRBD2. The CDR3 is 15 residues long. Losses at the gene ends were 3 bases for V and 5 bases for J; bases not matched to a gene: 4. Per the germline V gene, CDR1 is SNHLY and CDR2 is FYNNEI. The CDR3 reads CASSELAGGNNEQFF. The CDR3 region has the DNA TGTGCCAGCAGTGAGTTAGCGGGGGGAAACAATGAGCAGTTCTTC.

V and J are TRBV19 and TRBJ2-2; no definite D call. CDR1 is LNHDA and CDR2 is SQIVND in the germline V gene (reference sequence). The V gene lost 7 bases and the J gene lost 1 base, with 13 bases spanning the gap. The CDR3 is made up of 15 amino acids. CDR3 loop: CASKPANLNTGELFF. Here the CDR3 DNA reads TGTGCCAGTAAACCCGCGAATCTGAACACCGGGGAGCTGTTTTTT.

V gene TRBV30 combines with J gene TRBJ2-7; TRBD1 matches 10 bases. This CDR3 is built from 13 residues. CDR1 is GTSNPN, CDR2 SVGIG, per germline (reference sequence). CDR3 sequence reads: CASRQGALDEQYF. In nucleotides, the CDR3 is TGTGCGTCACGACAGGGGGCGCTCGACGAGCAGTACTTC.

This clone was seen a single time. The chain combines TRBV10-3 with TRBJ1-1, with D perhaps matching TRBD1 (6 bases). Germline V gene lookup returns CDR1 ENHRY and CDR2 SYGVKD. The V gene lost 3 bases and the J gene lost 1 base, with 9 bases spanning the gap. This CDR3 is 14 amino acids long. DNA of the CDR3: TGTGCCATCAGTGAAAGGACAGCGAACACTGAAGCTTTCTTT. Encoded protein: CAISERTANTEAFF.

As concerns this clone: Different DNA sequences within this sample yield the same CDR3. The J gene is TRBJ1-4, the V gene TRBV2; 9 nucleotides match TRBD1. In germline, CDR1 is SNHLY, CDR2 FYNNEI. V trimming: 0 bases; J trimming: 5 bases; junction bases outside the gene matches: 4. CDR3 length: 16 residues. CDR3 nucleotides: TGTGCCAGCAGTGAAGCTCTCGGACAGGGGAATGAAAAACTGTTTTTT. This translates into CASSEALGQGNEKLFF.

The CDR3 here is CASSLEGVGGANQPQHF. In DNA, the CDR3 is TGTGCCAGCAGCTTAGAGGGGGTTGGAGGGGCCAATCAGCCCCAGCATTTT. The chain is built from TRBV7-9 and TRBJ1-5; TRBD1 is a possible D gene (6 bases). With 1 base removed from V and 3 bases from J, the gap between germline ends came to 16 bases. Germline CDR1 SEHNR, CDR2 FQNEAQ (reference sequence). There are 17 residues in the CDR3.

This chain uses TRBV6-4 with TRBJ1-2; possibly TRBD1 for D (6 bases). V shed 5 bases and J shed 0 bases, with 28 bases lying between them. Germline V CDR1 and CDR2: MRHNA, SNTAGT. This CDR3 is 20 amino acids long. The CDR3, as DNA: TGTGCCAGCAGTCCCTACGGGCGGGGGCTTCCTTCCTCAGCTAACTATGGCTACACCTTC. It translates to CASSPYGRGLPSSANYGYTF.

This rearrangement joins TRBV30 to TRBJ1-6; TRBD1 aligns across 9 bases. The ends lost 1 base at V and 5 bases at J; junction bases unmatched: 3. CDR3 length equals 15 residues. Germline V gene lookup returns CDR1 GTSNPN and CDR2 SVGIG (reference sequence). CDR3 nucleotides: TGTGCCTGGAGTGGACAGGGGGGTGATAATTCACCCCTCCACTTT. It specifies CAWSGQGGDNSPLHF.

The V call is TRBV19, the J call TRBJ2-1; D not resolved. This CDR3 is 13 amino acids long. Trimming took 4 bases from V and 7 from J, leaving 11 bases between them. In germline, CDR1 is LNHDA, CDR2 SQIVND (reference sequence). The DNA for the CDR3 is TGTGCCAGTAGTAGGACCTTGTGGAATGAGCAGTTCTTC. Residues: CASSRTLWNEQFF. Supplemented by reference TRBV19 and TRBJ2-1, the full variable domain reads DGGITQSPKYLFRKEGQNVTLSCEQNLNHDAMYWYRQDPGQGLRLIYYSQIVNDFQKGDIAEGYSVSREKKESFPLTVTSAQKNPTAFYLCASSRTLWNEQFFGPGTRLTVL.

The chain is built from TRBV2 and TRBJ1-5; 7 positions agree with TRBD1. This CDR3 spans 16 amino acids. Germline lookup yields CDR1 SNHLY and CDR2 FYNNEI. Trimming at V came to 6 bases and at J to 1 base, leaving 9 bases not matched to a gene. CDR3 region: CASSGTARPSNQPQHF. The CDR3 nucleotides read TGTGCCAGCAGCGGGACAGCGAGACCGAGCAATCAGCCCCAGCATTTT.

The J gene is TRBJ2-6, the V gene TRBV2; D is undetermined. The CDR3 is 14 residues long. Per germline, CDR1 SNHLY and CDR2 FYNNEI. Trimming cost V 8 bases and J 0 bases, with 8 bases left between them. This chain's CDR3 is CASLDTSGANVLTF. The CDR3 bases are TGTGCCAGCTTAGACACCTCTGGGGCCAACGTCCTGACTTTC.

Here the CDR3 reads CSASTGTANYGYTF. The CDR3 coding sequence is TGCAGTGCTAGTACTGGCACAGCTAACTATGGCTACACCTTC. This sequence joins TRBV20-1 and TRBJ1-2; D uncertain. Trimming removed 3 bases at V and 0 bases at J, with 11 bases between. This CDR3 is 14 amino acids long. CDR1 and CDR2 (germline): DFQATT, SNEGSKA (reference sequence).

The chain is built from TRBV4-1 and TRBJ1-5; the match to TRBD1 covers 7 bases. Germline lookup yields CDR1 MGHRA and CDR2 YSYEKL. This CDR3 contains 21 residues. V lost 1 base to trimming and J lost 2 bases; unmatched junction nucleotides: 20. CDR3 bases: TGCGCCAGCAGCCAAGGGCCAGATTTTCGGAAGGGGGCGCTTCGCAATCAGCCCCAGCATTTT. Amino acids: CASSQGPDFRKGALRNQPQHF.

This clone was detected once. This chain links TRBV6-1 with TRBJ1-1, with D unclear. The CDR3 extends over 14 amino acids. Trimming took off 2 bases at V and 1 base at J, with 8 bases between the two ends. The V gene's germline CDR1 is MNHNS and CDR2 SASEGT. Here the CDR3 reads CASSERTGNTEAFF. The CDR3, as DNA: TGTGCCAGCAGTGAACGGACGGGGAACACTGAAGCTTTCTTT.

This clone was seen just once. The chain carries TRBV7-9 and TRBJ2-3; possible D gene TRBD2, 6 bases. Trimming removed 3 bases from V and 4 bases from J, with 14 bases in between. Germline CDR1 SEHNR, CDR2 FQNEAQ (reference sequence). The CDR3 covers 15 residues. CDR3 DNA: TGTGCCAGCAGCTTTCTCGCGGGGTCGGCAGATACGCAGTATTTT. It yields the protein CASSFLAGSADTQYF.

To note about this clone: This sample includes further DNA sequences coding for the same CDR3. The V and J genes are TRBV5-1 and TRBJ2-3, with no clear D. CDR1 and CDR2 from the germline V gene are SGHRS and YFSETQ. This CDR3 has 13 residues. V gave up 0 bases and J gave up 2 bases, with 4 bases separating them. The chain's CDR3 is CASSLGYTDTQYF. CDR3 coding DNA: TGCGCCAGCAGCTTGGGTTACACAGATACGCAGTATTTT.

The J gene is TRBJ2-3, the V gene TRBV10-1, with TRBD2 matching over 9 bases. Germline trimming cut 2 bases from V and 2 bases from J; bases unmatched to any gene: 5. In germline, CDR1 is WNHNN, CDR2 SYGVQD (reference sequence). The length of the CDR3 is 16 residues. The DNA of the CDR3 is TGCGCCAGCAGTGAGGCTAGCGGGGCTCCCACAGATACGCAGTATTTT. Residues: CASSEASGAPTDTQYF.

The chain joins TRBV19 to TRBJ1-2; D is unresolved. The V and J ends lost 7 bases and 0 bases respectively, with 9 bases between them. The CDR3 has 13 residues. The germline gives CDR1 LNHDA, CDR2 SQIVND (reference sequence). This chain's CDR3 is CASTRRSNYGYTF. The CDR3 nucleotides are TGTGCCAGTACCCGACGCTCTAACTATGGCTACACCTTC. The entire variable domain, with the rest obtained from reference TRBV19 and TRBJ1-2, is as follows: DGGITQSPKYLFRKEGQNVTLSCEQNLNHDAMYWYRQDPGQGLRLIYYSQIVNDFQKGDIAEGYSVSREKKESFPLTVTSAQKNPTAFYLCASTRRSNYGYTFGSGTRLTVV.

The chain joins TRBV24-1 to TRBJ2-1; TRBD1 agrees at 7 bases. Germline CDR1 and CDR2: KGHDR and SFDVKD. The V and J ends lost 4 bases and 0 bases, in that order; junction bases with no gene match: 5. This CDR3 contains 16 residues. CDR3 nucleotide sequence: TGTGCCACCAGTGACCTGACAGGGAGCTCCTACAATGAGCAGTTCTTC. Amino acid sequence: CATSDLTGSSYNEQFF.

This chain uses TRBV12-5 with TRBJ1-2, with D uncertain. The CDR3 runs 16 residues. The V and J ends lost 2 bases and 7 bases respectively, with 20 bases between them. Per the germline V gene, CDR1 is LGHNT and CDR2 is FRNRAP. CDR3 in DNA: TGTGCTAGTGGTTTGTGGTTTGGCCAACAAGGTACTGGCTACACCTTC. It yields the protein CASGLWFGQQGTGYTF.

The chain uses TRBV2 and TRBJ2-1; the match to TRBD2 covers 9 bases. Germline lookup yields CDR1 SNHLY and CDR2 FYNNEI. V lost 6 bases and J lost 4; bases outside the gene matches: 16. CDR3 size: 18 residues. DNA for the CDR3: TGTGCCAGCAGGATTAGGGGCCCGACTAGCGGCAAATACAATGAGCAGTTCTTC. Protein product: CASRIRGPTSGKYNEQFF.

This sequence joins TRBV5-1 and TRBJ2-1; D might be TRBD1 (6 bases). The CDR3 spans 14 residues. Trimming stripped 4 bases from V and 7 bases from J, with 15 bases between. Germline CDR1 reads SGHRS; CDR2 reads YFSETQ. In nucleotides, the CDR3 is TGCGCCAGCAGCCCCTGGACAGTAGGGAATGAGCAGTTCTTC. This encodes CASSPWTVGNEQFF.

The chain links TRBV5-1 to TRBJ1-2; 8 positions match TRBD1. The trim removed 4 bases at V and 6 bases at J, leaving 8 bases unmatched. There are 14 residues in the CDR3. In germline, CDR1 is SGHRS, CDR2 YFSETQ. CDR3 sequence reads: CASSILTGGDGYTF. The CDR3 DNA reads as TGCGCCAGCAGCATACTTACAGGGGGGGATGGCTACACCTTC.

This clone was found once. This sequence joins TRBV30 and TRBJ1-6; TRBD1 matches at 8 bases. This CDR3 region has 12 residues. Trimming took 7 bases from V and 6 from J; bases not matched to a gene: 2. The germline V gene has CDR1 GTSNPN and CDR2 SVGIG (reference sequence). CDR3 loop: CAFRGLNSPLHF. The CDR3, as DNA: TGTGCCTTCAGGGGGCTTAATTCACCCCTCCACTTT.

This chain connects TRBV7-2 to TRBJ1-2; D gene unclear. Germline CDR1 and CDR2: SGHTA and FQGNSA. The CDR3 contains 15 residues. V lost 5 bases and J 2 bases, leaving 15 bases between the germline ends. CDR3 amino acids: CASSPYIQLNYGYTF. In nucleotides, the CDR3 is TGTGCCAGCAGCCCGTACATCCAATTAAACTATGGCTACACCTTC.

J is TRBJ2-4 and V is TRBV3-1 (or the pseudogene TRBV3-2), with D unresolved. The ends were cut back, 1 base at V and 13 bases at J, with 11 bases in the middle. CDR1 and CDR2 (germline): LGHDT, YNNKEL (reference sequence). This CDR3 is 12 amino acids long. Here the CDR3 DNA reads TGTGCCAGCAGCCAAGCCAAAGGTTTACAGTACTTC. Amino acids: CASSQAKGLQYF.

The chain couples TRBV11-2 to TRBJ2-7, with TRBD1 identical over 9 bases. The CDR3 sequence is 14 residues long. V was pared by 5 bases and J by 2 bases, with 4 bases of the junction left unmatched. Germline CDR1 SGHAT, CDR2 FQNNGV. The CDR3 bases are TGTGCCAGCAGCGCCGGGACAGGGCCCTACGAGCAGTACTTC. Residues: CASSAGTGPYEQYF.

This clone appeared once. V gene TRBV3-1 (or the pseudogene TRBV3-2) combines with J gene TRBJ1-3, with D unclear. Trimming cost V 5 bases and J 3 bases, with 11 bases left between them. CDR3 size: 14 residues. The germline CDR1 and CDR2 sequences are LGHDT and YNNKEL (reference sequence). This CDR3 reads CASSSRGGGNTIYF. The CDR3 nucleotides are TGTGCCAGCAGCTCCCGGGGAGGTGGAAACACCATATATTTT.

This chain links TRBV3-1 (or the pseudogene TRBV3-2) with TRBJ1-2; 11 bases are shared with TRBD1. With V trimmed by 4 bases and J by 4 bases, 11 bases remained unmatched. Per germline, CDR1 LGHDT and CDR2 YNNKEL (reference sequence). This CDR3 is built from 17 residues. CDR3 in DNA: TGTGCCAGCAGCCCCATGGACAGGGGGCGGAGGAGCTATGGCTACACCTTC. Translated, it gives CASSPMDRGRRSYGYTF.

V and J are TRBV27 and TRBJ2-1; 7 bases line up with TRBD1. This CDR3 comprises 13 residues. The ends lost 6 bases at V and 6 bases at J; junction bases unmatched: 5. Per the germline V gene, CDR1 is MNHEY and CDR2 is SMNVEV (reference sequence). CDR3 sequence: CASSWGQFNEQFF. In DNA, the CDR3 is TGTGCCAGCAGCTGGGGACAGTTCAATGAGCAGTTCTTC.

This chain uses TRBV30 with TRBJ2-6; D gene uncertain. Per the germline V gene, CDR1 is GTSNPN and CDR2 is SVGIG (reference sequence). The V and J ends lost 8 bases and 6 bases respectively, with 17 bases between them. The CDR3 totals 14 residues. The CDR3 DNA is TGTGCCGGTAGCCAGGCCATGTCGGCCAACGTCCTGACTTTC. Residues: CAGSQAMSANVLTF.